These T cell receptor beta chains were read from a single sample in a study of Ad26.COV2.S vaccination and SARS-CoV-2 variants. The data were produced by immunoSEQ multiplex PCR, yet TCRdb's version contains in-frame clones alone and is incomplete. In the table there are more than 300,000 clones, 88% of which are singletons. The sequences come from peripheral blood, collected in a trial of Ad26.COV2.S vaccine versus placebo. The source of these receptors is a person aged 18-60 years who received the Ad26.COV2.S COVID-19 vaccine or a placebo. Both conserved end residues are part of each CDR3. The order of the fields is CDR3 protein, clone size, D gene, J gene, V gene. The D gene is left open where the match is weak. Clone size is not always given. Where it is, it says once, few, many or a class for expanded clones.

CAISDIGTGQETQYF,-,TRBD1,TRBJ2-5,TRBV10-3
CAWSVLSGDQPQHF,-,-,TRBJ1-5,TRBV30
CASTAPGQGREQYF,-,TRBD1,TRBJ2-7,TRBV6-5
CASSAGSRNYGYTF,-,-,TRBJ1-2,TRBV5-4
CASSPRALMNTEAFF,-,-,TRBJ1-1,TRBV9
CAWRTLVGTGELFF,-,-,TRBJ2-2,TRBV30
CASSRDRGGSPLHF,-,TRBD1,TRBJ1-6,TRBV7-8
CASGTGQGVRFF,-,TRBD1,TRBJ2-1,TRBV12-5
CASSVGGSKNIQYF,-,-,TRBJ2-4,TRBV9
CASSQGDFFQEQYF,-,-,TRBJ2-7,TRBV4-1
CATSRGGQVNTEAFF,once,TRBD1,TRBJ1-1,TRBV15
CASSLGGTGSSYNSPLHF,few,TRBD1,TRBJ1-6,TRBV28
CATGPLENTEAFF,-,-,TRBJ1-1,TRBV5-4
CASRARRNQPQHF,few,-,TRBJ1-5,TRBV27
CASSLAAGNQPQHF,-,-,TRBJ1-5,TRBV11-2
CASSIVTMKGEQYF,-,-,TRBJ2-7,TRBV19
CAISEPAVAANTEAFF,-,-,TRBJ1-1,TRBV10-3
CATSDPGQGRNGELFF,-,TRBD1,TRBJ2-2,TRBV24-1
CASSSSGQSNQPQHF,-,-,TRBJ1-5,TRBV6-5
CASSEDRQRYGYTF,-,TRBD1,TRBJ1-2,TRBV6-1
CASSYAGQGNSPLHF,-,TRBD1,TRBJ1-6,TRBV6-2/TRBV6-3
CASRSKGETQYF,-,-,TRBJ2-5,TRBV28
CASSYAQGRGGEAFF,-,TRBD1,TRBJ1-1,TRBV6-5
CASSYRGETQYF,-,-,TRBJ2-5,TRBV6-5
CASSSNVQGGGYTF,-,-,TRBJ1-2,TRBV5-6
CASAPGGYTGELFF,-,TRBD1,TRBJ2-2,TRBV6-5
CASSVAGRGFTDTQYF,-,-,TRBJ2-3,TRBV9
CASSPRTSNLYNEQFF,-,-,TRBJ2-1,TRBV18
CASSLNTGNYGYTF,few,-,TRBJ1-2,TRBV5-6
CASSQLAGGGVRHPQETQYF,-,TRBD2,TRBJ2-5,TRBV27
CASSPEEVSGNTIYF,-,-,TRBJ1-3,TRBV19
CASSPAVNSGANVLTF,-,-,TRBJ2-6,TRBV5-1
CASSDHGGYEQYF,-,-,TRBJ2-7,TRBV6-1
CASSIGVDYNEQFF,-,-,TRBJ2-1,TRBV19
CASSLPGGSYEQYF,-,TRBD2,TRBJ2-7,TRBV7-8
CASSLRGTGSNYGYTF,-,TRBD1,TRBJ1-2,TRBV27
CASSQSMGGGVETQYF,many,-,TRBJ2-5,TRBV3-1/TRBV3-2
CASSPATYVFETQYF,-,-,TRBJ2-5,TRBV7-7
CASSADSGGATNEQFF,-,TRBD2,TRBJ2-1,TRBV6-4
CASSQEGGGLEIRNTIYF,-,-,TRBJ1-3,TRBV4-2
CASSREPKGYTEAFF,-,-,TRBJ1-1,TRBV19
CASSLSAKNIQYF,-,-,TRBJ2-4,TRBV27
CASSPRANTEAFF,-,-,TRBJ1-1,TRBV3-1/TRBV3-2
CAWGPLNTIYF,-,-,TRBJ1-3,TRBV30
CASARERNYNEQFF,-,-,TRBJ2-1,TRBV27
CASSLALGINSPLHF,-,-,TRBJ1-6,TRBV7-2
CATSRDFFGHTGDLGEKLFF,-,-,TRBJ1-4,TRBV15
CASSSGGGVRETQYF,-,TRBD2,TRBJ2-5,TRBV7-3
CASSLPPTASGNEQFF,-,TRBD2,TRBJ2-1,TRBV4-1
CASSARLAGQETQYF,-,TRBD2,TRBJ2-5,TRBV5-1
CASSLAKGTPEGGEQYF,-,-,TRBJ2-7,TRBV5-1
CASRRQGVQETQYF,-,TRBD1,TRBJ2-5,TRBV7-8
CASSAVRASNYGYTF,-,-,TRBJ1-2,TRBV7-9
CASSRVGEKLFF,-,-,TRBJ1-4,TRBV2
CASSQVPASPLHF,-,-,TRBJ1-6,TRBV3-1/TRBV3-2
CAWARGTGTEAFF,-,-,TRBJ1-1,TRBV30